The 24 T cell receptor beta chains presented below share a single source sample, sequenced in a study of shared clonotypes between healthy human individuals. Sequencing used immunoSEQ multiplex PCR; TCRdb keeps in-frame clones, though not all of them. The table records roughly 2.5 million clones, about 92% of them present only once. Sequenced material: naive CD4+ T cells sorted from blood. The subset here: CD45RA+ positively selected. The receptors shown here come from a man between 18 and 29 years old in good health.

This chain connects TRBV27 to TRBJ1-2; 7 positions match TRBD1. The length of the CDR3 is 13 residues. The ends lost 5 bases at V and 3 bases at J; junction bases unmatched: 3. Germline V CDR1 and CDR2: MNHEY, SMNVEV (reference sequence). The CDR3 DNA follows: TGTGCCAGCAGTGCCACAGGGGACTATGGCTACACCTTC. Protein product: CASSATGDYGYTF.

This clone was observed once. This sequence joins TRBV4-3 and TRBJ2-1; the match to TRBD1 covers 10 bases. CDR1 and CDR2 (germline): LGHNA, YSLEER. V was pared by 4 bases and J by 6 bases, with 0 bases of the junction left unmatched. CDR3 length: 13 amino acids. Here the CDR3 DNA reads TGCGCCAGCAGCCGGGACAGGGGCAATGAGCAGTTCTTC. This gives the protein CASSRDRGNEQFF.

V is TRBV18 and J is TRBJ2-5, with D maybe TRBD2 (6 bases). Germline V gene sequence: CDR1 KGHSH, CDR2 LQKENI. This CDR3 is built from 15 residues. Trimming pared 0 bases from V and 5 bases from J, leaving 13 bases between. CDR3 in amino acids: CASSPPSGSVETQYF. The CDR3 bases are TGTGCCAGCTCACCACCCTCCGGGAGTGTCGAGACCCAGTACTTC.

This chain's CDR3 is CASSGTGNHEQYF. DNA for the CDR3: TGTGCCAGCAGCGGGACAGGGAACCACGAGCAGTACTTC. The chain employs TRBV9 and TRBJ2-7; 8 bases line up with TRBD1. The trim removed 3 bases at V and 5 bases at J, leaving 4 bases unmatched. CDR3 length: 13 amino acids. The V gene's germline CDR1 is SGDLS and CDR2 YYNGEE.

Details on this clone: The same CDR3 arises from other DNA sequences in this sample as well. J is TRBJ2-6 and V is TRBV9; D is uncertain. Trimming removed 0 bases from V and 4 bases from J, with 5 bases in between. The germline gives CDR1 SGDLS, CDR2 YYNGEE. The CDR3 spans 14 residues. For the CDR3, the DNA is TGTGCCAGCAGCGTAGTAGGCGGGGCCAACGTCCTGACTTTC. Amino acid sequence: CASSVVGGANVLTF.

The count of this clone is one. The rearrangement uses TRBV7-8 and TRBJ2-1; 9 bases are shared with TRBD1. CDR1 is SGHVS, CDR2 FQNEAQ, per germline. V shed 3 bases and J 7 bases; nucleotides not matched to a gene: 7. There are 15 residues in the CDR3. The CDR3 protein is CASSLTGGRRNEQFF. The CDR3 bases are TGTGCCAGCAGCTTGACAGGGGGTCGGCGTAATGAGCAGTTCTTC.

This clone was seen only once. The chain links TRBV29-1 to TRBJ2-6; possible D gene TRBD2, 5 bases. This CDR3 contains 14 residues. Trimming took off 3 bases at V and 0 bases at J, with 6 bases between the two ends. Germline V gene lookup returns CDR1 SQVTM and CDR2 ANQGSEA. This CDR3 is CSVEGDSGANVLTF. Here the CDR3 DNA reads TGCAGCGTTGAGGGAGACTCTGGGGCCAACGTCCTGACTTTC.

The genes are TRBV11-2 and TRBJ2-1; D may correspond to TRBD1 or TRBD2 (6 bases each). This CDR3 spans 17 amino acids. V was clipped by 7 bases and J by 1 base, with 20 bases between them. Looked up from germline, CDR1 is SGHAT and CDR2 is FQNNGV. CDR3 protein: CASTDLGRGDSYNEQFF. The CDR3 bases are TGTGCCAGCACCGACCTAGGTAGGGGGGATTCCTACAATGAGCAGTTCTTC.

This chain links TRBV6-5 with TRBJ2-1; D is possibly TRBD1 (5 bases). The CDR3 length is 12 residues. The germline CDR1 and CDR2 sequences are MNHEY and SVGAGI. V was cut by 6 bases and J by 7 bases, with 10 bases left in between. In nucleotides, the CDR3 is TGTGCCAGCAGCAATCCAGGGAATGAGCAGTTCTTC. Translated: CASSNPGNEQFF.

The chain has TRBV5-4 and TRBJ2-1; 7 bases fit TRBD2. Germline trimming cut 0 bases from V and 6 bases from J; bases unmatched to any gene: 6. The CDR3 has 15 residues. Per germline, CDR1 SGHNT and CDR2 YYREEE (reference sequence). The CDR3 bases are TGTGCCAGCAGCTTGGAGCTAGCGGAGCCCAATGAGCAGTTCTTC. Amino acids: CASSLELAEPNEQFF.

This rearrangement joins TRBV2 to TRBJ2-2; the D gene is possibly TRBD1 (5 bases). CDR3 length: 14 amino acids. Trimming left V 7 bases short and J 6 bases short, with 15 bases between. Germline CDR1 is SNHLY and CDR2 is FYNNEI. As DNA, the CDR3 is TGTGCCAGCAACCCCAGGGTCGGTGCCGGGGAGCTGTTTTTT. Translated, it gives CASNPRVGAGELFF.

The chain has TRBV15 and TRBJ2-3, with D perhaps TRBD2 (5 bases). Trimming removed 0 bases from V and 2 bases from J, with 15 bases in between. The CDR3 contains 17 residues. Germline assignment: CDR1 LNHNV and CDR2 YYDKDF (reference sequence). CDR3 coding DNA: TGTGCCACCAGCAGAGAAATAGGGAGCCAACTCACAGATACGCAGTATTTT. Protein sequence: CATSREIGSQLTDTQYF. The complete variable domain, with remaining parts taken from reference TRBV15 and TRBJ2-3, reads DAMVIQNPRYQVTQFGKPVTLSCSQTLNHNVMYWYQQKSSQAPKLLFHYYDKDFNNEADTPDNFQSRRPNTSFCFLDIRSPGLGDTAMYLCATSREIGSQLTDTQYFGPGTRLTVL.

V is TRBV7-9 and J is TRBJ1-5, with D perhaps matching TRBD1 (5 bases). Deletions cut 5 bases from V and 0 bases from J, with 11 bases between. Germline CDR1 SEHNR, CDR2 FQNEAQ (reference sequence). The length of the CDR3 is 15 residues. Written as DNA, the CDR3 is TGTGCCAGCAGCCCTGAGGGGTATAGCAATCAGCCCCAGCATTTT. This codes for CASSPEGYSNQPQHF.

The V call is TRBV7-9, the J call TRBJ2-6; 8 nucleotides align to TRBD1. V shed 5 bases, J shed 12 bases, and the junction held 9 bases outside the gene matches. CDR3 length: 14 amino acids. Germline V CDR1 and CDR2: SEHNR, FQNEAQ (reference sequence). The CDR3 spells CASSPDRAAPVLTF. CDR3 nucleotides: TGTGCCAGCAGCCCGGACAGGGCTGCACCCGTCCTGACTTTC.

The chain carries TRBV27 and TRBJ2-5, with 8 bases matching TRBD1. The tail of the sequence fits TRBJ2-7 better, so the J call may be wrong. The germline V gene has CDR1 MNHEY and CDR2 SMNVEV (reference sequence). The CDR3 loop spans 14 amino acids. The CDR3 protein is CASSLWDRSYEQYF. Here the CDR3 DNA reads TGTGCCAGCAGTCTATGGGACAGGTCTTACGAGCAGTACTTC.

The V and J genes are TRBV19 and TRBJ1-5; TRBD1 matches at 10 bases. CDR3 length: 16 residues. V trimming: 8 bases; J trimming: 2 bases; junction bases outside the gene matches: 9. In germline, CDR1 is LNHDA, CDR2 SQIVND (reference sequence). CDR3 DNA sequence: TGTGCCAGTCAAGCCCTTGGGACAGGGGGCAATCAGCCCCAGCATTTT. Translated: CASQALGTGGNQPQHF.

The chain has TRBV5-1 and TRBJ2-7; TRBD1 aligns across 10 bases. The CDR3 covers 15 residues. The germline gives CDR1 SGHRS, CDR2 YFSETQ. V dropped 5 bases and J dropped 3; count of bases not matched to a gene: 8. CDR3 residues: CASSFDRGLNYEQYF. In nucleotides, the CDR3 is TGCGCCAGCAGTTTCGACAGGGGGCTAAACTACGAGCAGTACTTC.

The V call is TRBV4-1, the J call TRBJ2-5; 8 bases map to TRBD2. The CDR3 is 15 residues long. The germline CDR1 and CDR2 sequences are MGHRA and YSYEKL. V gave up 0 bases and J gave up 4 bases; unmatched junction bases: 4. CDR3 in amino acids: CASSQDQRGPETQYF. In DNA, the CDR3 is TGCGCCAGCAGCCAAGATCAGCGGGGGCCAGAGACCCAGTACTTC.

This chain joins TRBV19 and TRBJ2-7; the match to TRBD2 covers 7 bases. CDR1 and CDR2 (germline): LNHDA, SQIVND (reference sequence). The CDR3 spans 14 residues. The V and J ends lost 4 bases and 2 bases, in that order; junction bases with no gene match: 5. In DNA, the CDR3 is TGTGCCAGTAGTAAGCGGGACGGAGCCTACGAGCAGTACTTC. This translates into CASSKRDGAYEQYF.

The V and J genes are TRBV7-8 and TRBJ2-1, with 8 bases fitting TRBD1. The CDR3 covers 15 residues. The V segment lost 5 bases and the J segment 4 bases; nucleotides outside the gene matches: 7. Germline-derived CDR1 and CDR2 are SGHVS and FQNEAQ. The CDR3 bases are TGTGCCAGCAGCCTTGGACAGGGCCAGTACAATGAGCAGTTCTTC. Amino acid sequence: CASSLGQGQYNEQFF. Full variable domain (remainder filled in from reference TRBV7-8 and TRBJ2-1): GAGVSQSPRYKVAKRGQDVALRCDPISGHVSLFWYQQALGQGPEFLTYFQNEAQLDKSGLPSDRFFAERPEGSVSTLKIQRTQQEDSAVYLCASSLGQGQYNEQFFGPGTRLTVL.

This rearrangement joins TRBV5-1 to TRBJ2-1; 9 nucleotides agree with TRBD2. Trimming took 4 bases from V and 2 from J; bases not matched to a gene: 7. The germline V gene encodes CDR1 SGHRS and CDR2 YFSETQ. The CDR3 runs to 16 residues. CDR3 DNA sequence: TGCGCCAGCAGCCACCTGGGACTAGCACCCTACAATGAGCAGTTCTTC. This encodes CASSHLGLAPYNEQFF.

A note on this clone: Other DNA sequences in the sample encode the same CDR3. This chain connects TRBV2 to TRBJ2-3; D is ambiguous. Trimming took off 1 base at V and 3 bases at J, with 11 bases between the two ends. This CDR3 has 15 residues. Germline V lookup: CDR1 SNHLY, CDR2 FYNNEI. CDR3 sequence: CASSEVGVGTDTQYF. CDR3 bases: TGTGCCAGCAGTGAAGTTGGGGTGGGGACAGATACGCAGTATTTT.

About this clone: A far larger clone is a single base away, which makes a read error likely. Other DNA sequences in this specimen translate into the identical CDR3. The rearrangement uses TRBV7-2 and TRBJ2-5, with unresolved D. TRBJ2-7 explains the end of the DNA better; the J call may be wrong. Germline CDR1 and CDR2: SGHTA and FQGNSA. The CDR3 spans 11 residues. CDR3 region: CASSSAYEQYF. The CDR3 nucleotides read TGTGCCAGCAGCTCCGCCTACGAGCAGTACTTC.

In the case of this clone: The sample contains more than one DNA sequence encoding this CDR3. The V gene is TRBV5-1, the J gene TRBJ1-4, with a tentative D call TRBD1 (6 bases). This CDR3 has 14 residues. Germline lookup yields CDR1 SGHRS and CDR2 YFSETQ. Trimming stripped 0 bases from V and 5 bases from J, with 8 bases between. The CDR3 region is CASSLGGPNEKLFF. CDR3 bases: TGCGCCAGCAGCTTGGGGGGGCCGAATGAAAAACTGTTTTTT. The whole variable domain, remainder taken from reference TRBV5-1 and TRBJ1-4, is KAGVTQTPRYLIKTRGQQVTLSCSPISGHRSVSWYQQTPGQGLQFLFEYFSETQRNKGNFPGRFSGRQFSNSRSEMNVSTLELGDSALYLCASSLGGPNEKLFFGSGTQLSVL.